The 8 T cell receptor beta chains given below trace back to one sample, sequenced in a study of breast tumors, draining lymph nodes, adjacent tissues. Samples came from axillary lymph nodes draining the breast cancer. Via MiXCR, TCRdb re-called the multiplex PCR reads, giving one row per CDR3 protein. The table has roughly 120,000 distinct CDR3 sequences, about 20% seen once. The sequenced material came from axillary lymph node tissue. The origin of the receptors is a female donor with breast cancer. Some clones in this sample may be carry-over from other donors' samples.

This clonotype was seen at least ten times. The chain uses TRBV7-2 and TRBJ2-3; 12 positions match TRBD2. The V gene's germline CDR1 is SGHTA and CDR2 FQGNSA. The junction had 4 bases not matched to a gene; V was cut back by 3 bases and J by 0 bases. The CDR3 has 17 amino acids. The CDR3 here is CASSFGTSGPSTDTQYF. The CDR3 DNA is TGTGCCAGCAGCTTCGGGACTAGCGGGCCTAGCACAGATACGCAGTATTTT.

As for this clonotype: A much larger clone is a single base away; this may be a read error. The conserved closing phenylalanine or tryptophan is absent in this CDR3, likely reflecting a read error. The chain recombines TRBV9 with TRBJ2-3; TRBD2 matches 11 bases. The germline CDR1 and CDR2 sequences are SGDLS and YYNGEE. The CDR3 loop spans 15 amino acids. With 0 bases clipped from V and 5 bases from J, the junction kept 2 bases outside the gene matches. In DNA form, the CDR3 reads TGTGCCAGCAGCGTAGGGGGGACTAGCGGAGATACGCAGTATTGT. Its translation is CASSVGGTSGDTQYC.

A word on this clonotype: This sequence may be a read error, since a much larger clone differs from it by one base. This chain uses TRBV27 with TRBJ2-7; D is undetermined. Germline CDR1 and CDR2: MNHEY and SMNVEV (reference sequence). The CDR3 runs to 13 residues. The V end lost 2 bases, the J end lost 7 bases, and 12 bases lay between the germline ends. The CDR3 region has the DNA TGTGCCAGCAGTTTAGGAGTTGTCAATGAGCAGTACTTC. This gives the protein CASSLGVVNEQYF.

As to this clonotype: A read error may be the cause here, since a much bigger clone is one base away. This chain connects TRBV10-3 to TRBJ2-2, with D maybe TRBD1 (7 bases). The CDR3 spans 16 residues. Germline V gene sequence: CDR1 ENHRY, CDR2 SYGVKD. The CDR3 is CAISESGGGLSGELSF. Written as DNA, the CDR3 is TGTGCCATCAGTGAGTCCGGAGGGGGCCTATCCGGGGAGCTGTCTTTT.

This clonotype occurred a few times. The rearrangement joins TRBV6-1 to TRBJ2-3; 8 bases align to TRBD2. With V trimmed by 3 bases and J by 0 bases, 5 bases remained unmatched. CDR3 size: 16 residues. Looked up from germline, CDR1 is MNHNS and CDR2 is SASEGT. The CDR3 DNA follows: TGTGCCAGCAGTGAGGGGTTAGCGGGGAGCACAGATACGCAGTATTTT. It encodes CASSEGLAGSTDTQYF.

In its sample, this clonotype was seen many times. This chain links TRBV5-1 with TRBJ2-5, with 7 bases aligning to TRBD1. Trimming removed 4 bases from V and 5 bases from J; junction bases left unmatched: 11. This CDR3 has 15 amino acids. Germline V gives CDR1 SGHRS, CDR2 YFSETQ. The CDR3 protein is CASSPGDRVWETQYF. For the CDR3, the DNA is TGCGCCAGCAGCCCCGGGGACAGAGTGTGGGAGACCCAGTACTTC.

This clonotype was picked up many times. The CDR3: CASSLGVLAGQGLETQYF. CDR3 DNA sequence: TGTGCCAGCAGCTTAGGGGTACTAGCGGGACAGGGCTTGGAGACCCAGTACTTC. This chain uses TRBV7-8 with TRBJ2-5, with a weak D call TRBD2 (10 bases). The germline V and J ends were trimmed by 1 base and 5 bases, with 23 bases remaining between them. Per the germline V gene, CDR1 is SGHVS and CDR2 is FQNEAQ. The CDR3 runs 18 residues.

This clonotype was counted at least ten times. Written as DNA, the CDR3 is TGTGCCAGCTGCGCACCGGGGGGGCGGGGAGATACGCAGTATTTT. The encoded protein is CASCAPGGRGDTQYF. The rearrangement uses TRBV6-5 and TRBJ2-3; 8 nucleotides agree with TRBD2. The CDR3 spans 15 residues. V was pared by 8 bases and J by 5 bases, with 12 bases of the junction left unmatched. Germline values: CDR1 MNHEY, CDR2 SVGAGI.